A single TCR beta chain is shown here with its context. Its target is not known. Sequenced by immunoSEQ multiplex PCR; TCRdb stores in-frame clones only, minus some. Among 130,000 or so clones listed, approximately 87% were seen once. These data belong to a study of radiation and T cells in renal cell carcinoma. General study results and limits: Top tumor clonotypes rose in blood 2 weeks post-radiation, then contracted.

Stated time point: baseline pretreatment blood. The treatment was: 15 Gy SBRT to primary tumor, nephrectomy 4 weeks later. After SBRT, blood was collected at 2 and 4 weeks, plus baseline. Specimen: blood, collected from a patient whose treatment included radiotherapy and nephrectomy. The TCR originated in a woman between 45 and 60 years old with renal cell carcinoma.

The CDR3 bases are TGTGCCAGCAATTTACGGGAGTGGGAGACCCAGTACTTC. This sequence encodes CASNLREWETQYF. This sequence joins TRBV5-6 and TRBJ2-5, with D tentatively TRBD2 (6 bases). The V and J ends lost 6 bases and 5 bases respectively, with 14 bases between them. In germline, CDR1 is SGHDT, CDR2 YYEEEE. This CDR3 contains 13 residues.